The entry that follows covers one T cell receptor (beta chain) sequence. Its antigen is unidentified. This PCR relied on a set of 60 Vbeta primers and 13 Jbeta primers. This table comes from immunoSEQ multiplex PCR, and its TCRdb copy is limited to in-frame clones, with some not included. The repertoire includes around 120,000 clones, about 73% of them detected once, and 3.3% sits in the top ten. The donors gave bone marrow, and they were healthy. The record originates from a study of cytomegalovirus exposure and HLA in healthy donors. Study-wide points: Exclusion applied to some V segments, including TRBV6-2 and TRBV6-3, as they were indistinguishable. Presence/absence analysis assumed near-uniform sequencing depth across donors. Earlier findings revealed that most TCR beta V segments proved productive either about 87% or about 30% of the time.

V lost 0 bases and J lost 3, with 16 bases in between. CDR3 length: 17 residues. Germline V gene lookup returns CDR1 SGDLS and CDR2 YYNGEE. Specimen: PBMCs. The sequence was collected from a woman under 40 in good health and CMV-seropositive. The chain has TRBV9 and TRBJ2-1; the D gene is possibly TRBD2 (7 bases). This chain's CDR3 is CASSVGGGAAGYNEQFF. The CDR3, as DNA: TGTGCCAGCAGCGTAGGCGGGGGCGCCGCGGGCTACAATGAGCAGTTCTTC.